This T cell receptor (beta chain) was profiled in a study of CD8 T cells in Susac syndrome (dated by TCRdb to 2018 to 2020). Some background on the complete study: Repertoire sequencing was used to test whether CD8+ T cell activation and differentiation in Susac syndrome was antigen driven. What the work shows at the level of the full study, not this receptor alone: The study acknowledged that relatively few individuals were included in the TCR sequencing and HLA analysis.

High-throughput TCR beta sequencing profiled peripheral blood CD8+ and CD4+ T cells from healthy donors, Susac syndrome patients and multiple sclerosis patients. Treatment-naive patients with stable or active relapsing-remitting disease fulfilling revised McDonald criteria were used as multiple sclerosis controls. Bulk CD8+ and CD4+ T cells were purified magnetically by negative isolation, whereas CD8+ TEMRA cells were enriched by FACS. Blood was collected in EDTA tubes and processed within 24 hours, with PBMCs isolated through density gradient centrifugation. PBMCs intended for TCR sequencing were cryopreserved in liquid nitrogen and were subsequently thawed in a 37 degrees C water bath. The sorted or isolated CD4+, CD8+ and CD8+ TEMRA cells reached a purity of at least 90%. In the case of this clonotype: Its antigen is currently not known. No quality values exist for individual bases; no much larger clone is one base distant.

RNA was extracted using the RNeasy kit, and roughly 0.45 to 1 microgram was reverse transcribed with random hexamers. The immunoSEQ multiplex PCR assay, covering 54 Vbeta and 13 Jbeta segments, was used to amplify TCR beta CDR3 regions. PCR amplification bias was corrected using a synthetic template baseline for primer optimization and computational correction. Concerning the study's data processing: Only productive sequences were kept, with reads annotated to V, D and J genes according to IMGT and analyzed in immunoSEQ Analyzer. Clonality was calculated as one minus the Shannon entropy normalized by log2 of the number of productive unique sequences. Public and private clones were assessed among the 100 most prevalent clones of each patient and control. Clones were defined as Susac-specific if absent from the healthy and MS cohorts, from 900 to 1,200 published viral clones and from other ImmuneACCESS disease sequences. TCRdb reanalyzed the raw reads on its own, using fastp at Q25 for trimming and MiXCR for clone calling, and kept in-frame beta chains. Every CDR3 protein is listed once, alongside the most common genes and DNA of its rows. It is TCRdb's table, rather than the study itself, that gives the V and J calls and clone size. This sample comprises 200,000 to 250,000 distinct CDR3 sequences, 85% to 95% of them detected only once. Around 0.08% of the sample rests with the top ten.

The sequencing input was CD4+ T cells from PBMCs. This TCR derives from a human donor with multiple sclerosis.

The CDR3 protein is CASSAQANSPLHF. The bases are TGTGCCAGCTCCGCACAGGCTAATTCACCCCTCCACTTT. Here the chain combines TRBV5-6 and TRBJ1-6; TRBD1 is possibly the D segment (5 matching bases). At the junction V is shortened by 7 bases and J by 6 bases, with 11 bases in between. CDR3 length: 13 amino acids, cysteine to phenylalanine. Just the 39-base CDR3 DNA is kept, in frame starting at base 1. CDR1 SGHDT and CDR2 YYEEEE were looked up in the germline V gene.